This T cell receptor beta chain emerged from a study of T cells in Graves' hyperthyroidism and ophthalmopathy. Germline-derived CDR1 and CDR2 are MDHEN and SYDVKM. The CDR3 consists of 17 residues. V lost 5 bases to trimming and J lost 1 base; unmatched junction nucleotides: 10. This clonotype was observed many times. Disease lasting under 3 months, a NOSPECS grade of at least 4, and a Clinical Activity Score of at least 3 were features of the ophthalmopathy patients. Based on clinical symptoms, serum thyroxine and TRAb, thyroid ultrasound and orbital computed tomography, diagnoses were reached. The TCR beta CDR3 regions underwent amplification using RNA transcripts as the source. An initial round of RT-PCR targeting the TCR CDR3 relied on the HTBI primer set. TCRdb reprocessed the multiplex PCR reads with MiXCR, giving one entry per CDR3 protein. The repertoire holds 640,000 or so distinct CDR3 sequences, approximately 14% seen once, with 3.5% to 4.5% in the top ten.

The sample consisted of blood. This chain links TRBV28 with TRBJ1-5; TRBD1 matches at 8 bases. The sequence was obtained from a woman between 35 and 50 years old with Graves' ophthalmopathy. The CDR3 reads CASSPPQGAGSNQPQHF. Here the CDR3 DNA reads TGTGCCAGCAGTCCCCCGCAGGGGGCAGGGAGCAATCAGCCCCAGCATTTT.